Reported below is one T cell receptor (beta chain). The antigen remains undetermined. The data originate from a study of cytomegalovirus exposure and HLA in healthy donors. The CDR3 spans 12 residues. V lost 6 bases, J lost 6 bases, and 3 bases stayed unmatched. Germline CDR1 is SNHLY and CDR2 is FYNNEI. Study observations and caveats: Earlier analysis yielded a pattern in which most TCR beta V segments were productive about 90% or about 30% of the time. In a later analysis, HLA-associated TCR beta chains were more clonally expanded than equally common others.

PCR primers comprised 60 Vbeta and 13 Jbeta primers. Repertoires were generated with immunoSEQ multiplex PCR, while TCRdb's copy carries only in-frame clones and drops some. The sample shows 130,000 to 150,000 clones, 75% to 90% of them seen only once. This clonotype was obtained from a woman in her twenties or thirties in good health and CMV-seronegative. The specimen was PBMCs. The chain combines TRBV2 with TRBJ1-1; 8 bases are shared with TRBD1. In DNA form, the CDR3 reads TGTGCCAGCAGCGGACAGGGCCCTGAAGCTTTCTTT. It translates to CASSGQGPEAFF.